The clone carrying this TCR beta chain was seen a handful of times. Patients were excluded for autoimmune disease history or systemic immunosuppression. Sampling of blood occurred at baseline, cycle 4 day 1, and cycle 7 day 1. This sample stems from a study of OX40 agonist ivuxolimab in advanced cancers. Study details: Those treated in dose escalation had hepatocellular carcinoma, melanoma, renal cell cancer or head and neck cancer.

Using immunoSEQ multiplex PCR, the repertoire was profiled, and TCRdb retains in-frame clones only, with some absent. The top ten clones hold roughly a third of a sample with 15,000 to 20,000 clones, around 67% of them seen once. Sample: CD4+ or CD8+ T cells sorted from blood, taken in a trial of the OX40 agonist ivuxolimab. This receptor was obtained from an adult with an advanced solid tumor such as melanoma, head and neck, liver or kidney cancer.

CDR3 DNA sequence: TGTGCCAGCAGCCCCTGGGGCGGTAACTACAATGAGCAGTTCTTC. Residues: CASSPWGGNYNEQFF. The V and J genes are TRBV11-2 and TRBJ2-1, with D possibly matching TRBD1 (5 bases). The CDR3 is made up of 15 amino acids. Germline values: CDR1 SGHAT, CDR2 FQNNGV. V lost 5 bases and J 3 bases, leaving 14 bases between the germline ends.